The next 2 T cell receptor beta chains were all read from a single sample in a study of blood T cell repertoires in COVID-19. Sequenced by immunoSEQ multiplex PCR; TCRdb stores in-frame clones only, minus some. Here the sample spans just under 150,000 clones, about 83% being singletons. Sequenced: peripheral blood. The receptors derive from a woman aged 45-65 years with active or convalescent COVID-19.

The chain has TRBV4-1 and TRBJ2-7, with D possibly being TRBD2 (6 bases). The CDR3 loop spans 14 amino acids. CDR1 and CDR2 from the germline V gene are MGHRA and YSYEKL. The V end was cut by 4 bases, the J end by 4 bases, with 14 bases between. This chain's CDR3 is CASSPRETRYEQYF. The CDR3, as DNA: TGCGCCAGCAGCCCCCGGGAGACTAGGTACGAGCAGTACTTC.

This rearrangement joins TRBV27 to TRBJ1-2; no firm D call. The length of the CDR3 is 14 residues. V lost 5 bases, J lost 5 bases, and 15 bases lay in between. The germline gives CDR1 MNHEY, CDR2 SMNVEV (reference sequence). The CDR3 DNA reads TGTGCCAGCAGTCCTGTCGGGGTTAGGTATGGCTACACCTTC. This codes for CASSPVGVRYGYTF.